This T cell receptor (beta chain) was captured in a study of cytomegalovirus exposure and HLA in healthy donors. Findings and limits, study-wide: Donors were assumed by presence/absence analyses to have roughly uniform sequencing depth. Among the sequence variants, a highly shared cluster was likely an artifact of sequencing.

The CDR3 extends over 18 amino acids. Germline CDR1 PRHDT, CDR2 FYEKMQ (reference sequence). Unmatched junction bases numbered 20, after V lost 5 bases and J lost 4 bases. The PCR had 60 Vbeta and 13 Jbeta primers. The protocol was immunoSEQ multiplex PCR, while the TCRdb copy is restricted to in-frame clones and leaves out a portion. The data show more than 150,000 clones, with approximately 80% seen just once and approximately 2.4% held by the top ten. The sample holds one count of this clone. The antigen is undetermined. The genes are TRBV13 and TRBJ2-7; TRBD2 matches 7 bases. Source material: PBMCs. The origin of this receptor is a woman between 45 and 60 years old in good health and CMV-seropositive. This CDR3 is CASSHYYPWMGGGYEQYF. The CDR3 DNA sequence: TGTGCCAGCAGCCATTATTACCCCTGGATGGGCGGGGGTTACGAGCAGTACTTC.